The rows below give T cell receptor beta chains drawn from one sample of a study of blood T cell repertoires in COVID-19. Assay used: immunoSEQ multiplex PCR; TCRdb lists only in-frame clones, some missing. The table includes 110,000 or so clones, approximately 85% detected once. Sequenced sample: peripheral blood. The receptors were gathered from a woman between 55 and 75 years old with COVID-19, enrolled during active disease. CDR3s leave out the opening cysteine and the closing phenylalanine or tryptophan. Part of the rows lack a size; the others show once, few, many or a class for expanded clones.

CDR3: ASSHYSNQPQH
V: TRBV14
size: .

CDR3: ASRAGGGNEQF
V: TRBV6-5
size: .

CDR3: ASSQDSGQGGYEQY
V: TRBV14
size: .

CDR3: ASSQGLAGGTDTQY
V: TRBV3-1/TRBV3-2
size: few

CDR3: ASSQEGQGGQPQH
V: TRBV4-1
size: once

CDR3: AWSGRSQETQY
V: TRBV30
size: .

CDR3: ASSLVATSQETQY
V: TRBV5-5
size: .

CDR3: ASSLRYRGNEQY
V: TRBV5-5
size: .

CDR3: ASSPRRYTEAF
V: TRBV27
size: once

CDR3: AIKPGTDYNEQF
V: TRBV10-3
size: .

CDR3: ASASSDREDTQY
V: TRBV6-6
size: .

CDR3: ASTQGFLEQY
V: TRBV6-5
size: .

CDR3: ASTPKHPGAF
V: TRBV6-5
size: .

CDR3: ASSMDSRAGSNTGELF
V: TRBV19
size: few

CDR3: ASSHPGLARETQY
V: TRBV6-5
size: .

CDR3: ASSRTRERLYNEQF
V: TRBV5-8
size: .

CDR3: ASSWDRVIQPQH
V: TRBV2
size: .

CDR3: ASSYDRNSLH
V: TRBV7-9
size: .

CDR3: ASSQEQTSYNEQF
V: TRBV4-2
size: .

CDR3: ASSPTGSSYNSPLH
V: TRBV5-4
size: .

CDR3: ASSPQTGWGTEAF
V: TRBV11-3
size: .

CDR3: ASSRTRGGAGETQY
V: TRBV7-3
size: .

CDR3: ASSFQGGGFETQY
V: TRBV7-2
size: .

CDR3: ASSPGNLDTEAF
V: TRBV6-5
size: .

CDR3: ASSGLAGELKSTDTQY
V: TRBV10-2
size: .

CDR3: ASSQDPVHTGELF
V: TRBV4-2
size: .

CDR3: ASSVEPEQETQY
V: TRBV9
size: once

CDR3: ASSPSRRVGRGTHGYT
V: TRBV3-1/TRBV3-2
size: .

CDR3: ASSLGTSGYNEQF
V: TRBV11-1
size: .

CDR3: ASSSGNSPLH
V: TRBV6-5
size: .

CDR3: ASSPSTGDTNQPQH
V: TRBV18
size: .

CDR3: ASADKNTGELF
V: TRBV10-1
size: .

CDR3: ASSFPRGWYGYT
V: TRBV28
size: once

CDR3: AWDPWGETEAF
V: TRBV30
size: .

CDR3: ASSPGQGSGNTIY
V: TRBV18
size: .

CDR3: ASSRVNSPLH
V: TRBV6-5
size: .

CDR3: ASSLAIFTGGNTDTQY
V: TRBV5-8
size: .

CDR3: ASSGRDRGRFGNTIY
V: TRBV9
size: few

CDR3: ASSGGLAETQY
V: TRBV5-6
size: .

CDR3: ASTQGAALEQY
V: TRBV6-6
size: .

CDR3: ASRGAGTEAF
V: TRBV6-5
size: .

CDR3: ASSPTTRTLYGYT
V: TRBV6-5
size: .

CDR3: ASFRTSYNEQF
V: TRBV2
size: .

CDR3: ASSYREGTGNTIY
V: TRBV6-5
size: .

CDR3: ASSKTANTEAF
V: TRBV6-2/TRBV6-3
size: .

CDR3: ASSLALRAGGTNGYT
V: TRBV7-2
size: .

CDR3: ASSAGGQGGQPQH
V: TRBV9
size: .